The 18 T cell receptor beta chains given below trace back to one sample, sequenced in a study of human T cells and chemical hapten exposure. TCRdb re-analysed the RACE reads in MiXCR, keeping a single row per CDR3 protein. Found here are 180,000 or so distinct CDR3 sequences, approximately 15% of them singletons; the top ten hold 1.5% to 2%. Time point meaning: patch test 1, 2 weeks after DPC sensitization. Described treatment: therapeutic diphenylcyclopropenone sensitization with weekly scalp DPC. The sequencing used whole blood, collected in connection with sensitization to the hapten diphenylcyclopropenone (DPC). The receptors derive from a woman in her 30s with alopecia areata. Some clones in this sample may be carry-over from other donors' samples.

This clonotype showed up just a few times. The chain uses TRBV5-1 and TRBJ1-3; D gene unclear. CDR1 and CDR2 (germline): SGHRS, YFSETQ. V lost 4 bases and J lost 0, with 11 bases in between. The CDR3 has 15 residues. CDR3 sequence: CASSIDNRSGNTIYF. The CDR3 DNA reads as TGCGCCAGCAGCATAGACAACCGCTCTGGAAACACCATATATTTT.

This clonotype has more than one count but fewer than ten. The V gene is TRBV30, the J gene TRBJ2-6; D could derive from TRBD1 or TRBD2 (5 bases each). This CDR3 spans 17 amino acids. Germline assignment: CDR1 GTSNPN and CDR2 SVGIG (reference sequence). With 2 bases removed from V and 2 bases from J, the gap between germline ends came to 16 bases. CDR3 nucleotides: TGTGCCTGGAGTTCGGCAGGGAGTATAGCTGGGGCCAACGTCCTGACTTTC. It encodes CAWSSAGSIAGANVLTF. Full variable domain (missing parts from reference TRBV30 and TRBJ2-6): SQTIHQWPATLVQPVGSPLSLECTVEGTSNPNLYWYRQAAGRGLQLLFYSVGIGQISSEVPQNLSASRPQDRQFILSSKKLLLSDSGFYLCAWSSAGSIAGANVLTFGAGSRLTVL.

The CDR3 is CSVESAHEQYF. The CDR3 coding sequence is TGCAGCGTTGAGTCGGCCCACGAGCAGTACTTC. J is TRBJ2-7 and V is TRBV29-1; D remains unclear. Trimming stripped 3 bases from V and 5 bases from J, with 8 bases between. Germline CDR1 SQVTM, CDR2 ANQGSEA. This CDR3 is built from 11 residues.

This clonotype was observed at least ten times. The chain carries TRBV6-1 and TRBJ1-5; perhaps TRBD1 as D (5 bases). CDR3 length equals 15 residues. Germline CDR1 reads MNHNS; CDR2 reads SASEGT. Deletions cut 2 bases from V and 4 bases from J, with 12 bases between. The CDR3 sequence: CASSEKGPNNQPQHF. The CDR3 nucleotides read TGTGCCAGCAGTGAAAAGGGGCCGAATAATCAGCCCCAGCATTTT.

The V call is TRBV11-2, the J call TRBJ2-5; D ambiguous. The CDR3 is made up of 12 amino acids. Germline loops: CDR1 SGHAT, CDR2 FQNNGV. V lost 5 bases to trimming and J lost 3 bases, with 7 bases between them. The CDR3 DNA reads TGTGCCAGCAGCCAGGCCAAAGAGACCCAGTACTTC. As protein: CASSQAKETQYF.

In its sample, this clonotype was seen many times. This rearrangement joins TRBV12-3 or TRBV12-4 to TRBJ1-3; TRBD1 is a possible D gene (5 bases). Deletions cut 4 bases from V and 3 bases from J, with 10 bases between. The CDR3 is made up of 14 amino acids. The DNA of the CDR3 is TGTGCCAGCAGTTCCGACAGAGATGGAAACACCATATATTTT. Its translation is CASSSDRDGNTIYF.

The CDR3 nucleotides are TGTGCCAGCAGCTTAGCGACGCAACTAGCGGGAGGGCCGCAGTTCTTC. As protein: CASSLATQLAGGPQFF. The genes are TRBV11-1 and TRBJ2-1; TRBD2 matches at 13 bases. Looked up from germline, CDR1 is SGHAT and CDR2 is FQDESV (reference sequence). After removal of 0 bases from V and 12 bases from J, the junction contained 8 bases not matched to a gene. The CDR3 has 16 residues.

This clonotype was observed a handful of times. The J gene is TRBJ1-2, the V gene TRBV10-3; no clear D gene. The V gene lost 4 bases and the J gene lost 6 bases, with 12 bases spanning the gap. The CDR3 has 13 amino acids. Germline V CDR1 and CDR2: ENHRY, SYGVKD. DNA of the CDR3: TGTGCCATCAGTGGAGCCCAAGGGAATGGCTACACCTTC. Its translation: CAISGAQGNGYTF.

The CDR3 reads CAWSVRGKTQYF. The CDR3 coding sequence is TGTGCCTGGAGTGTCAGGGGAAAGACCCAGTACTTC. The genes are TRBV30 and TRBJ2-5; D is perhaps TRBD1 (6 bases). The CDR3 is 12 amino acids. The V gene's germline CDR1 is GTSNPN and CDR2 SVGIG (reference sequence). Trimming stripped 0 bases from V and 6 bases from J, with 8 bases between.

This clonotype turned up a few times. J is TRBJ2-7 and V is TRBV30; tentatively, D is TRBD1 (5 bases). Trimming took 5 bases from V and 0 from J, leaving 8 bases between them. The CDR3 is 12 amino acids. Germline V lookup: CDR1 GTSNPN, CDR2 SVGIG (reference sequence). In DNA, the CDR3 is TGTGCCTGGGGGGCCAGCTCCTACGAGCAGTACTTC. Its protein is CAWGASSYEQYF.

This chain connects TRBV10-2 to TRBJ2-7; tentatively, D is TRBD1 (6 bases). The V end was cut by 10 bases, the J end by 3 bases, with 16 bases between. Germline V gives CDR1 WSHSY, CDR2 SAAADI. The CDR3 sequence is 13 residues long. CDR3 sequence reads: CATQRDNLYEQYF. For the CDR3, the DNA is TGCGCCACCCAAAGGGACAACCTCTACGAGCAGTACTTC.

This clonotype was found once. A junction end diverges from the germline sequence, so it may reflect a read error. The chain is built from TRBV9 and TRBJ2-3; D is unresolved. The CDR3 spans 11 residues. In germline, CDR1 is SGDLS, CDR2 YYNGEE. The DNA of the CDR3 is TGTGCCAGCAGCGCCACAGATCCGCAGTATTTT. It yields the protein CASSATDPQYF.

The chain recombines TRBV4-3 with TRBJ1-1; 8 bases are shared with TRBD1. The V segment lost 2 bases and the J segment 7 bases; nucleotides outside the gene matches: 3. The CDR3 spans 13 residues. The germline CDR1 and CDR2 sequences are LGHNA and YSLEER. The CDR3 protein is CASSQRQGYEAFF. The CDR3 bases are TGCGCCAGCAGCCAAAGACAGGGGTATGAAGCTTTCTTT.

This clonotype was recorded at least ten times. The V gene is TRBV20-1, the J gene TRBJ1-5; 7 bases line up with TRBD1. In germline, CDR1 is DFQATT, CDR2 SNEGSKA (reference sequence). The CDR3 is 15 amino acids. The trim removed 3 bases at V and 4 bases at J, leaving 9 bases unmatched. Here the CDR3 reads CSARRARGGNQPQHF. The CDR3 coding sequence is TGCAGTGCTAGGAGGGCCAGGGGGGGAAATCAGCCCCAGCATTTT.

This clonotype was detected only a few times. This chain connects TRBV7-9 to TRBJ1-1, with D uncertain. This CDR3 comprises 14 residues. The V end lost 7 bases, the J end lost 6 bases, and 18 bases lay between the germline ends. Germline V gives CDR1 SEHNR, CDR2 FQNEAQ (reference sequence). The CDR3, as DNA: TGTGCCAGCACCAAGTCTCCGGTTTTCGCTGAAGCTTTCTTT. It encodes CASTKSPVFAEAFF.

This clonotype appeared a few times. This chain uses TRBV9 with TRBJ2-7; D unclear. Germline CDR1 SGDLS, CDR2 YYNGEE. V lost 0 bases, J lost 0 bases, and 16 bases lay in between. This CDR3 region has 17 residues. The CDR3 loop is CASSVVPTNPSSYEQYF. CDR3 bases: TGTGCCAGCAGCGTAGTCCCTACGAACCCTAGCTCCTACGAGCAGTACTTC.

With respect to this clonotype: An end of the junction differs from the germline gene, which may be a read error. The V and J genes are TRBV7-7 and TRBJ2-5, with 7 positions matching TRBD2. The V gene's germline CDR1 is SSHAT and CDR2 FNYEAQ (reference sequence). The CDR3 sequence is 15 residues long. CDR3 region: CASSLGLGSSETQYF. DNA for the CDR3: TGTGCTAGCAGCTTAGGACTAGGAAGTAGCGAGACCCAGTACTTC.

This clonotype occurred a few times. The V gene is TRBV5-1, the J gene TRBJ1-5; 12 nucleotides align to TRBD1. From germline, CDR1 is SGHRS and CDR2 YFSETQ. The CDR3 is 16 amino acids. V shed 4 bases, J shed 6 bases, and the junction held 8 bases outside the gene matches. The CDR3 region has the DNA TGCGCCAGCAGCCCGGGGACAGGGGGCCACGGTCAGCCCCAGCATTTT. It is translated as CASSPGTGGHGQPQHF.